This T cell receptor (beta chain) was sequenced for a study of vaccination and CD4 T cells after COVID-19. At the level of the study: Control cultures were supplied with a CEFX pool, an HIV-1 Nef pool, or no peptide at all.

Study-level results: Convalescent patient numbers were relatively low, with no early post-infection timepoints. SARS-CoV-2-reactive clonotype medians increased from about 20 to 38, not significantly.

On this clonotype itself: Its antigen is still unknown.

Described treatment: roughly 10-day PBMC culture with coronavirus spike peptide pools or control peptides (ViraFEST assay). Researchers grew the cells for about 11 days and then pulled out CD4+ T cells by negative selection. Germline CDR1 and CDR2: MGHDK and SYGVNS. Trimming shortened V by 3 bases and J by 2 bases, and 8 bases separated the two germline ends. The CDR3 totals 13 residues. The Oncomine TCR Beta short-read assay was applied to DNA of cultured CD4+ T cells. One entry per CDR3 protein results from TCRdb running MiXCR on the PCR reads. The repertoire has approximately 17,000 distinct CDR3 sequences, approximately 50% of them found once; the top ten carry around 15%.

Input material: CD4+ T cells from blood, cultured in vitro. The receptor comes from a human donor who had recovered from COVID-19. This sequence joins TRBV25-1 and TRBJ2-7; D ambiguous. The CDR3 sequence: CASSEVKTYEQYF. DNA of the CDR3: TGTGCCAGCAGTGAGGTAAAGACCTACGAGCAGTACTTC.